This T cell receptor beta chain originates from a study of regulatory T cells in long-lasting Graves disease. General study results and limits: Preferential use of TRBV28, TRBJ1-2 and TRBJ2-5 was seen in persistent disease.

A word on this clonotype: Its antigen is unidentified.

Time point here: newly diagnosed GD, antithyroid drugs for less than 3 months. Researchers made the TCR library from RNA that was extracted from PBMCs. Arm-PCR of CDR3 regions and iRepertoire HTBI primers were the basis on which TCR beta libraries were built. Original analysis: Throughout the samples, researchers identified 60 to 70 TRBV and about 15 TRBJ segments. Using its own MiXCR run on the multiplex PCR reads, TCRdb lists one record per CDR3 protein. The V and J calls shown here were made by TCRdb, not taken from the authors' results. The sample lists some 600,000 distinct CDR3 sequences, 15% to 20% seen once, with around 11% in the top ten. The CDR3 spans 15 residues. V was pared by 9 bases and J by 3 bases, with 19 bases between. Per the germline V gene, CDR1 is SGHKS and CDR2 is YYEKEE (reference sequence). The same sample was also studied in work on T cells in Graves' hyperthyroidism and ophthalmopathy. As that report states: In the blood, most expanded thyroid clonotypes above 0.001 appeared as well.

The V and J genes are TRBV5-5 and TRBJ1-5, with D tentatively TRBD1 (5 bases). The input for sequencing was peripheral blood mononuclear cells (PBMCs), taken at new diagnosis, from a patient treated with antithyroid drugs. The TCR was taken from a man aged 18 to 30 with Graves disease. The CDR3 loop is CATSEEGPDNQPQHF. The CDR3 DNA reads as TGTGCCACCAGTGAGGAGGGACCCGACAATCAGCCCCAGCATTTT. The whole variable domain, remainder taken from reference TRBV5-5 and TRBJ1-5, is DAGVTQSPTHLIKTRGQQVTLRCSPISGHKSVSWYQQVLGQGPQFIFQYYEKEERGRGNFPDRFSARQFPNYSSELNVNALLLGDSALYLCATSEEGPDNQPQHFGDGTRLSIL.